Reported below is one TCR beta chain. Its antigen is still unknown. This record comes from a study of CXCR3-negative and CXCR3-positive naive CD8 T cells (dated by TCRdb to about 2019). Regarding the research as a whole: In total, 130 million to 150 million TRB reads were obtained, or roughly 1.5 +/- 0.3 million reads per library. Naive subsets from 5 or 6 donors and memory cells from 3 donors were included in the TRBV-TRBJ cluster analysis. The diversity and physicochemical repertoire analyses included roughly ten donors pooled from two independent experiments. Summary of the overall study and its limitations: CXCR3 expression partially decreased after cryopreservation, so most assays used freshly isolated PBMCs. Compared with CXCR3-negative naive cells, CXCR3-positive naive cells had TRB CDR3s with higher hydrophobicity (lower Kidera factor 4), lower energy, and higher strength and volume indices. Because surface CD5, which is linked to self-reactivity in mice, was comparable between the naive subsets, TCR interaction strength was also inferred from the physicochemical properties of TRB CDR3s. Naive CXCR3-negative and CXCR3-positive cells from the same donor showed similar TRBV-TRBJ usage, whereas memory cells showed distinct patterns. Both naive subsets had comparably high repertoire diversity, while memory CD8+ T cells had much lower repertoire diversity.

The germline V gene supplies CDR1 SGHRS and CDR2 YFSETQ. There are 13 amino acids in the CDR3, from cysteine to phenylalanine inclusive. No DNA has been recorded. Each CD8+ T cell subset was flow-sorted in triplicate, with over 250,000 cells per subset placed directly into RLT lysis buffer. To exclude memory contaminants, naive CD8+ T cells were stringently defined as CD45RO-CCR7+CD27+CD95-. Using standard density gradient centrifugation, peripheral blood mononuclear cells were isolated from buffy coats. Naive CXCR3-negative and CXCR3-positive CD8+ T cells were flow-sorted using a FACSAria III. Total RNA was extracted from sorted cells using an RNeasy Mini Kit. This sample was sequenced with a NextSeq 550. The Human TCR Profiling Kit (MiLaboratory) was used to make UMI-labeled 5' RACE TRB cDNA libraries. The full amount of extracted RNA was used for cDNA synthesis, and the full amount of resulting cDNA was used for PCR amplification. The libraries were made side by side, with each library going through the same number of PCR cycles. Per the source publication's procedure: With a requirement of at least two reads per UMI, MIGEC and MiXCR extracted about 50,000 +/- 10,000 unique UMI-labeled TRB cDNA molecules per library. Each library averaged 40,000 +/- 10,000 functional in-frame TRB CDR3 nucleotide clonotypes without stop codons. After each sample was downsampled to 5000 UMI-labeled TRB molecules, VDJtools was used to calculate diversity metrics such as normalized Shannon-Wiener and Chao1. VDJtools computed clonotype-size-weighted physicochemical properties of the central five CDR3 residues: interaction energy, strength, volume and Kidera factor 4. Following TCRdb reprocessing, every CDR3 protein sequence forms one entry, and DNA is not provided. V and J calls and clone size were set by TCRdb, not the authors. This specimen's table enumerates around 160,000 distinct CDR3 sequences. Approximately 0.28% of the sample lies in the top ten.

The rearrangement combines TRBV5-1 with TRBJ2-1; TCRdb's D call of TRBD1 is untestable without DNA. This TCR derives from a human donor in good health. Some clones in this sample may be carry-over from other donors' samples. The sequenced material came from naive CXCR3+ CD8+ T cells from blood. This specimen's cell subset or site label, interpreted: CD45RO-CCR7+CD27+CD95- naive CD8+ T cells expressing CXCR3 (TNR3+). For the CDR3, the sequence is CASSTRQGDEQFF.